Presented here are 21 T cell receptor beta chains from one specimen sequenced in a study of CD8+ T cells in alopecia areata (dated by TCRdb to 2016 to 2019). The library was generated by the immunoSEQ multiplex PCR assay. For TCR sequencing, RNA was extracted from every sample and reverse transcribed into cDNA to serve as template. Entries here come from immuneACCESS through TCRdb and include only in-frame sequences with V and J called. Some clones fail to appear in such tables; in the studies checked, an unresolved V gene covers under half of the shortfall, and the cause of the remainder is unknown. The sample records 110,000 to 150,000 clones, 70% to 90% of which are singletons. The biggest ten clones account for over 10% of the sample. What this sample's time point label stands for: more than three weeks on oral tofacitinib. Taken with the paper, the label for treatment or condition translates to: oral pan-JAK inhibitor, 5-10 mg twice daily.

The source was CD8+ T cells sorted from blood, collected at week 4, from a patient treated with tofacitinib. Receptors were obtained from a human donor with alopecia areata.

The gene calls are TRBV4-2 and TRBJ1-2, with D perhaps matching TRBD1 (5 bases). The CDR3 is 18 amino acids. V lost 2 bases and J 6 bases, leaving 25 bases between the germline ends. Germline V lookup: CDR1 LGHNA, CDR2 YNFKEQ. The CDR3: CASSQKRLDSLRQNGYTF. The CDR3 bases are TGTGCCAGCAGCCAAAAAAGACTCGACAGCCTTAGACAGAATGGCTACACCTTC.

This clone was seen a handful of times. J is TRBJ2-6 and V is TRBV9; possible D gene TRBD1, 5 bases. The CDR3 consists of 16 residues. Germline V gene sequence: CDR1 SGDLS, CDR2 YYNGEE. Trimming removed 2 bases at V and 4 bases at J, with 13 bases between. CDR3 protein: CASSVDRNGGANVLTF. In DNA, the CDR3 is TGTGCCAGCAGCGTCGACAGAAATGGGGGGGCCAACGTCCTGACTTTC.

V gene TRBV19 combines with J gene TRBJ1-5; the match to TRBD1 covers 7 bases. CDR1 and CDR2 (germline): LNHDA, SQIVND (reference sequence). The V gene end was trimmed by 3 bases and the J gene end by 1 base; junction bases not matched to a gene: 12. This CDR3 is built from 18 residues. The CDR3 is CASSMCQGVCWSNQPQHF. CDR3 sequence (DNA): TGTGCCAGTAGTATGTGTCAGGGGGTTTGCTGGAGCAATCAGCCCCAGCATTTT.

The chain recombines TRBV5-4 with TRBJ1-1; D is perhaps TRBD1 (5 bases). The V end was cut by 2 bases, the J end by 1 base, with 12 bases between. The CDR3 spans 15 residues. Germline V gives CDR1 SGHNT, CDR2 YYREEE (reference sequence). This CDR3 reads CASSLRTGANTEAFF. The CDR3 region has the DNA TGTGCCAGCAGCTTACGGACCGGGGCGAACACTGAAGCTTTCTTT.

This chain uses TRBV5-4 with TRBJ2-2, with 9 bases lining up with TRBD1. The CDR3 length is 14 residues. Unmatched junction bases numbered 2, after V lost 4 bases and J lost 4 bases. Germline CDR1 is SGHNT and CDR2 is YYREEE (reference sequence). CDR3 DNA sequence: TGTGCCAGCAGCGACAGGGGGGGCACCGGGGAGCTGTTTTTT. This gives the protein CASSDRGGTGELFF.

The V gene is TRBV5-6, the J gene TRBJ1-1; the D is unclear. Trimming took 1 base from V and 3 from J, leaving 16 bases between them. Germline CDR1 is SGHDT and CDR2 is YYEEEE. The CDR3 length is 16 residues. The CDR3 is CASSLRPMAVDTEAFF. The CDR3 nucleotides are TGTGCCAGCAGCTTGAGACCGATGGCGGTGGACACTGAAGCTTTCTTT.

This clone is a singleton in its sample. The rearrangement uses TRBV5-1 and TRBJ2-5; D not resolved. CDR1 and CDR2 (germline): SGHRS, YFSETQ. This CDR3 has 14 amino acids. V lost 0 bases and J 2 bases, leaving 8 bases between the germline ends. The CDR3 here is CASSLGEPQETQYF. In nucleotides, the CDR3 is TGCGCCAGCAGCTTGGGCGAACCGCAAGAGACCCAGTACTTC.

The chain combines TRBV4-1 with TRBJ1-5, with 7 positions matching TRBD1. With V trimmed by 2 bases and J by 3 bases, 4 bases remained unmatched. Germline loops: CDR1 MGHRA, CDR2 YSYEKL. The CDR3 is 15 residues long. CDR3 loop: CASSQIGQDNQPQHF. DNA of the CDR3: TGCGCCAGCAGCCAAATTGGACAGGACAATCAGCCCCAGCATTTT.

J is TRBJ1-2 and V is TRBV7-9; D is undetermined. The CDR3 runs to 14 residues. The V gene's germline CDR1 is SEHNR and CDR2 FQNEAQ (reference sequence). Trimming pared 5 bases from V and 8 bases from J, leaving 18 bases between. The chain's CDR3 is CASSPLTVQWGYTF. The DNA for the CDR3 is TGTGCCAGCAGCCCCTTAACAGTACAGTGGGGCTACACCTTC.

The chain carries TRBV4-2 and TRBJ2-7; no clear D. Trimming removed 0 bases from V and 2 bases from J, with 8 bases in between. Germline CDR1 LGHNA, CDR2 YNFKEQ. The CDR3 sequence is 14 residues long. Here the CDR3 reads CASSQDLGTYEQYF. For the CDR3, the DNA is TGTGCCAGCAGCCAAGATCTCGGAACCTACGAGCAGTACTTC.

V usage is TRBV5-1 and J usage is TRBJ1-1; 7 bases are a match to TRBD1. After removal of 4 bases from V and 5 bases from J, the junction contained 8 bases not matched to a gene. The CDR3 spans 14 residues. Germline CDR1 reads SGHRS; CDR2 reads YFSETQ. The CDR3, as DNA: TGCGCCAGCAGCCCTACAGGGGCTGGTACTGAAGCTTTCTTT. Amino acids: CASSPTGAGTEAFF.

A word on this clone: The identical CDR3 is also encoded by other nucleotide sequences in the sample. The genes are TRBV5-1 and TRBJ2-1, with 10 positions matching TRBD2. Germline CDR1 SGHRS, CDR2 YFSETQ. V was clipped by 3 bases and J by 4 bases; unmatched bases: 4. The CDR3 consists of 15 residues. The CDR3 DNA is TGCGCCAGCAGCTCCGGACTAGCGGAGTACAATGAGCAGTTCTTC. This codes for CASSSGLAEYNEQFF.

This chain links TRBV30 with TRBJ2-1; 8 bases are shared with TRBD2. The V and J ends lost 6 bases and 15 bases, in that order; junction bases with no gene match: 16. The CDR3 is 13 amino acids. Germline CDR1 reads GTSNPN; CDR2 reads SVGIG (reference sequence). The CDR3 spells CACNEYTGTRTFF. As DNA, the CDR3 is TGTGCCTGCAACGAATACACCGGGACTAGGACGTTCTTC.

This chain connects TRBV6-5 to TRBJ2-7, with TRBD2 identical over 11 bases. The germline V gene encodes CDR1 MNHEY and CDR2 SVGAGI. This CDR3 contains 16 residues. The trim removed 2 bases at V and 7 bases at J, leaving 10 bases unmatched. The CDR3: CASSYQSPGLAEEQYF. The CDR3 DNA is TGTGCCAGCAGTTACCAATCTCCGGGACTAGCGGAAGAGCAGTACTTC.

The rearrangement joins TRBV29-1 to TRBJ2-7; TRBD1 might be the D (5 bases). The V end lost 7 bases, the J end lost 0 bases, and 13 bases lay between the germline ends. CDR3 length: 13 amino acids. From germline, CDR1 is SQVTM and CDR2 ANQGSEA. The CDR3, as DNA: TGCAGCGCTGTATTCGGACACTCCTACGAGCAGTACTTC. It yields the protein CSAVFGHSYEQYF.

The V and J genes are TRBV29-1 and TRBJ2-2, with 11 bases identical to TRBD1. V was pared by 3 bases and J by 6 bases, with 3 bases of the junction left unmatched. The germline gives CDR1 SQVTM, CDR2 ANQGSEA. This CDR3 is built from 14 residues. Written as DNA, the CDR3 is TGCAGCGTTGACCCGGGACAGGGGGCCGGGGAGCTGTTTTTT. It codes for CSVDPGQGAGELFF.

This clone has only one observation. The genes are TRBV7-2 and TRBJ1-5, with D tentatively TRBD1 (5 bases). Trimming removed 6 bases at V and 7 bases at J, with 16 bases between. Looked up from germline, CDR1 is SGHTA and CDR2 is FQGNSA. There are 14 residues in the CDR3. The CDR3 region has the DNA TGTGCCAGCAGTCCCGGGGCAGGGCTACAGCCCCAGCATTTT. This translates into CASSPGAGLQPQHF.

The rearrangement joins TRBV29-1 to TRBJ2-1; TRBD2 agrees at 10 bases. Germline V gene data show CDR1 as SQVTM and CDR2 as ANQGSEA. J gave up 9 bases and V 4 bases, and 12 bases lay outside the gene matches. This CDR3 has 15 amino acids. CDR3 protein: CSVVSVASGSGEQFF. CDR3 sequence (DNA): TGCAGCGTTGTGAGCGTGGCTAGCGGGAGTGGTGAGCAGTTCTTC.

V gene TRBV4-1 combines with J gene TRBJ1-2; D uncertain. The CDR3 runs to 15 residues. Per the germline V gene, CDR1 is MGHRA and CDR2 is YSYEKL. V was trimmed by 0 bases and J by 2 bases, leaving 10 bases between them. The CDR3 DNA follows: TGCGCCAGCAGCCAAGATCTTCAGTCCAACTATGGCTACACCTTC. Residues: CASSQDLQSNYGYTF.

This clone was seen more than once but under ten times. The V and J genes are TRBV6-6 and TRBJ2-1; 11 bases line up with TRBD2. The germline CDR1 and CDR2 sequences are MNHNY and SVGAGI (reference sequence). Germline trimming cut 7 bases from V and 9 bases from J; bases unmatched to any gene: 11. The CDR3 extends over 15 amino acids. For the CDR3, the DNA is TGTGCCAGCACCTTCACTAGCGGGGGTTTGAGTGAGCAGTTCTTC. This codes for CASTFTSGGLSEQFF.

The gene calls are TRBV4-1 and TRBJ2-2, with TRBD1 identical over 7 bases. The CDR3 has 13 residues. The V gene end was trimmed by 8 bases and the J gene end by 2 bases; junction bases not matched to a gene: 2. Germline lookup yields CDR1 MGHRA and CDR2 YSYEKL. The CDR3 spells CASWDSNTGELFF. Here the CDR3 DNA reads TGCGCCAGCTGGGACAGTAACACCGGGGAGCTGTTTTTT.